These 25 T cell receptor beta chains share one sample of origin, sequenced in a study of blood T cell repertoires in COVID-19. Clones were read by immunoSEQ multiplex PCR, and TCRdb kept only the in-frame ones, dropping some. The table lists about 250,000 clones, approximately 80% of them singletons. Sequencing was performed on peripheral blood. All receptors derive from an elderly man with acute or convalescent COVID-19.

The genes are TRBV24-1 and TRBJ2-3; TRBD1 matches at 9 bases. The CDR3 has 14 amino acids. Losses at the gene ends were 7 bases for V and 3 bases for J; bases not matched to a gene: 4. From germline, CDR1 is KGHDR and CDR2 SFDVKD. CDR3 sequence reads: CATSLGQGTDTQYF. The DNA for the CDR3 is TGTGCCACCAGCCTGGGACAGGGAACAGATACGCAGTATTTT.

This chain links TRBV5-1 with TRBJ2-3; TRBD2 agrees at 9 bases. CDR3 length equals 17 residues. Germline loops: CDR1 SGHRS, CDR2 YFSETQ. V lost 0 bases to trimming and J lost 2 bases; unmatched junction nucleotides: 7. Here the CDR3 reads CASSLAGTSWNTDTQYF. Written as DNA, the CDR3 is TGCGCCAGCAGCTTGGCCGGGACTAGCTGGAACACAGATACGCAGTATTTT. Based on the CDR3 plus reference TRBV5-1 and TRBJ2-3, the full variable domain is KAGVTQTPRYLIKTRGQQVTLSCSPISGHRSVSWYQQTPGQGLQFLFEYFSETQRNKGNFPGRFSGRQFSNSRSEMNVSTLELGDSALYLCASSLAGTSWNTDTQYFGPGTRLTVL.

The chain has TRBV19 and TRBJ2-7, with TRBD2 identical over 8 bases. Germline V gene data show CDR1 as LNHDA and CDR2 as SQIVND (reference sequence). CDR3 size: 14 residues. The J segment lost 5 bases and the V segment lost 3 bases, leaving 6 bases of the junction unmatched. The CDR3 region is CASSIPGGPHEQYF. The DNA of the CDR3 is TGTGCCAGTAGTATCCCGGGAGGGCCTCACGAGCAGTACTTC.

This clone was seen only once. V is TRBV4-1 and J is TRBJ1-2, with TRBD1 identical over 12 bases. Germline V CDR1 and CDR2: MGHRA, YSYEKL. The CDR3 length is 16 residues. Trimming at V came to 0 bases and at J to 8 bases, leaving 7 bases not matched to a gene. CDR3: CASSQDWGTGGSGYTF. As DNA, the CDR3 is TGCGCCAGCAGCCAAGACTGGGGGACAGGGGGCTCCGGCTACACCTTC.

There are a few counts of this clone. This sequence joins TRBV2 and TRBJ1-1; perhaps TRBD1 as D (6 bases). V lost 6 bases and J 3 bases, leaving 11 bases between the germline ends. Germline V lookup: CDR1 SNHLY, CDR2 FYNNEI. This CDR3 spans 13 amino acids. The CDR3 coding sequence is TGTGCCAGCAGGAGGACAGATGACACTGAAGCTTTCTTT. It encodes CASRRTDDTEAFF. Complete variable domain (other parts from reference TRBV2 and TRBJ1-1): EPEVTQTPSHQVTQMGQEVILRCVPISNHLYFYWYRQILGQKVEFLVSFYNNEISEKSEIFDDQFSVERPDGSNFTLKIRSTKLEDSAMYFCASRRTDDTEAFFGQGTRLTVV.

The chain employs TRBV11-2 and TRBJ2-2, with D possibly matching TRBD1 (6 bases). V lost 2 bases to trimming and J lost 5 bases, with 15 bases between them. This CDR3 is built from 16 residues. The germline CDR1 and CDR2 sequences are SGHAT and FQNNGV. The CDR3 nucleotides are TGTGCCAGCAGCTTAAGGGCAGGGGTTCGGACCGGGGAGCTGTTTTTT. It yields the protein CASSLRAGVRTGELFF.

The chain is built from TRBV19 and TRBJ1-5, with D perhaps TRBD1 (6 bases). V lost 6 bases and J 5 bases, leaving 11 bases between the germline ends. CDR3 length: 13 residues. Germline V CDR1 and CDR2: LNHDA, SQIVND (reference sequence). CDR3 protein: CASRDSLYQPQHF. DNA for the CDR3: TGTGCCAGTAGGGACAGCCTATATCAGCCCCAGCATTTT.

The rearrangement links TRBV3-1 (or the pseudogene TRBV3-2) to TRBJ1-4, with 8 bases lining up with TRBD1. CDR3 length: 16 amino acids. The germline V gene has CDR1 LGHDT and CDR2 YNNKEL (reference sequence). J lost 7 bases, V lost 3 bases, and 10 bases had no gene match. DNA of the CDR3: TGTGCCAGCAGCCACAGACTAGGACAGGGAGGTGAAAAACTGTTTTTT. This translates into CASSHRLGQGGEKLFF.

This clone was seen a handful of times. The DNA for the CDR3 is TGTGCCAGCAGGGCCGGGACAGGGAATAGCGAGCAGTACTTC. Protein sequence: CASRAGTGNSEQYF. The chain couples TRBV6-6 to TRBJ2-7; 9 bases line up with TRBD1. V dropped 6 bases and J dropped 6; count of bases not matched to a gene: 9. The CDR3 loop spans 14 amino acids. Germline CDR1 reads MNHNY; CDR2 reads SVGAGI (reference sequence).

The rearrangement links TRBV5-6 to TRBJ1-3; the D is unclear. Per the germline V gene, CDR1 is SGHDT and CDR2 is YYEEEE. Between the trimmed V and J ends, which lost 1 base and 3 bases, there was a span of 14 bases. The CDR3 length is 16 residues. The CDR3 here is CASSLLGAALGNTIYF. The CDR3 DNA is TGTGCCAGCAGCTTGCTAGGCGCCGCTCTTGGAAACACCATATATTTT.

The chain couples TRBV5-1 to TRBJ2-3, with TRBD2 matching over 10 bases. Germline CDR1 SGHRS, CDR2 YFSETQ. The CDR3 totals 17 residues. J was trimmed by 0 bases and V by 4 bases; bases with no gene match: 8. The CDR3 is CASSLLSGGRSTDTQYF. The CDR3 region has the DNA TGCGCCAGCAGCCTCCTTAGCGGGGGGCGGAGCACAGATACGCAGTATTTT.

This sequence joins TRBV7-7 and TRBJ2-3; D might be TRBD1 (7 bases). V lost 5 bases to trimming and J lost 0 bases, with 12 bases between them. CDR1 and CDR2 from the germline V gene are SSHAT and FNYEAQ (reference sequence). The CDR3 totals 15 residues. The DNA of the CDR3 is TGTGCCAGCAGCGGGGGGACAGCCAGCACAGATACGCAGTATTTT. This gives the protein CASSGGTASTDTQYF.

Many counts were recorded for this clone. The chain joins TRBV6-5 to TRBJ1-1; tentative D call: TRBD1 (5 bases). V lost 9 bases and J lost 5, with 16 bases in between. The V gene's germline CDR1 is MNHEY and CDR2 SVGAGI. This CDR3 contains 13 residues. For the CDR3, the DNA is TGTGCCAGTTGGATCGGGGGACGGACTGAAGCTTTCTTT. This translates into CASWIGGRTEAFF.

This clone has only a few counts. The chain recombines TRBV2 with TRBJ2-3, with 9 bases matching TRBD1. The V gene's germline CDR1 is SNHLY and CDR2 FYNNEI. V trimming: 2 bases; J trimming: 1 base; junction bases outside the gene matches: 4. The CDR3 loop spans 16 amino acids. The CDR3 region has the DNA TGTGCCAGCAGTGAACCGGACAGGGGTGGCACAGATACGCAGTATTTT. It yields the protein CASSEPDRGGTDTQYF.

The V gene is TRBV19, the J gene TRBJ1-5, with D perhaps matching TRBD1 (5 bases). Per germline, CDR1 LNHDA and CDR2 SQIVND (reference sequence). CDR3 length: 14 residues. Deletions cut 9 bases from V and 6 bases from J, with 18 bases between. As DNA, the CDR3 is TGTGCCAGCACCGGAGGGGCAGGGCGTCAGCCCCAGCATTTT. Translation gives CASTGGAGRQPQHF.

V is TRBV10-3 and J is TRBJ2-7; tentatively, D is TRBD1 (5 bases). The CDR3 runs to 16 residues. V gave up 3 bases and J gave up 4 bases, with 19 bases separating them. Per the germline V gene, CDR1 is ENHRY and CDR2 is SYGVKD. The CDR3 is CAISDWAGKAGYEQYF. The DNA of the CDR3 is TGTGCCATCAGTGATTGGGCAGGGAAGGCTGGATACGAGCAGTACTTC.

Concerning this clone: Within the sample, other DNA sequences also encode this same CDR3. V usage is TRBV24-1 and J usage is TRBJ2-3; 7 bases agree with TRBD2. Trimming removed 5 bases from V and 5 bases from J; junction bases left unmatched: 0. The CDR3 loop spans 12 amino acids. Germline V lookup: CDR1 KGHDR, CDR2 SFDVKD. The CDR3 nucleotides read TGTGCCACCAGTGGCGGGGGAGATACGCAGTATTTT. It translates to CATSGGGDTQYF.

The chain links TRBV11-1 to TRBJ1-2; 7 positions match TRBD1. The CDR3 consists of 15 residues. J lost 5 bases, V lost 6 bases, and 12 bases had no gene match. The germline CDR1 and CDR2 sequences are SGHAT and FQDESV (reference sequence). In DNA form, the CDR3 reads TGTGCCAGCAGTCAAACAGGGGTGGGAAGATATGGCTACACCTTC. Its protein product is CASSQTGVGRYGYTF.

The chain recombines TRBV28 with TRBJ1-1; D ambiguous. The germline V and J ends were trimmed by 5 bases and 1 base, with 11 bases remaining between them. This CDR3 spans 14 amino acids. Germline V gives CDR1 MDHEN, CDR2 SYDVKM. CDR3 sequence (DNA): TGTGCCAGCAGTACTCGACGGGGGAACACTGAAGCTTTCTTT. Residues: CASSTRRGNTEAFF. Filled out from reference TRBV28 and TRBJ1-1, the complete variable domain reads DVKVTQSSRYLVKRTGEKVFLECVQDMDHENMFWYRQDPGLGLRLIYFSYDVKMKEKGDIPEGYSVSREKKERFSLILESASTNQTSMYLCASSTRRGNTEAFFGQGTRLTVV.

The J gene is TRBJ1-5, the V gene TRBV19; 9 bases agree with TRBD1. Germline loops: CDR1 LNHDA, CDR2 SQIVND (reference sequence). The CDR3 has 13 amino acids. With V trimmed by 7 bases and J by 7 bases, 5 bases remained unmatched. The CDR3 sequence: CASKGQGDQPQHF. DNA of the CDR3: TGTGCCAGTAAGGGACAGGGAGACCAGCCCCAGCATTTT.

The CDR3 DNA follows: TGTGCCAGCAGCGTACAGGGGTTATCTGGAAACACCATATATTTT. Its translation: CASSVQGLSGNTIYF. The chain carries TRBV9 and TRBJ1-3; D perhaps matches TRBD1 (6 bases). The V gene lost 1 base and the J gene lost 1 base, with 9 bases spanning the gap. Germline CDR1 is SGDLS and CDR2 is YYNGEE. This CDR3 region has 15 residues. The full variable domain, in which reference TRBV9 and TRBJ1-3 provide the parts outside the CDR3, is DSGVTQTPKHLITATGQRVTLRCSPRSGDLSVYWYQQSLDQGLQFLIQYYNGEERAKGNILERFSAQQFPDLHSELNLSSLELGDSALYFCASSVQGLSGNTIYFGEGSWLTVV.

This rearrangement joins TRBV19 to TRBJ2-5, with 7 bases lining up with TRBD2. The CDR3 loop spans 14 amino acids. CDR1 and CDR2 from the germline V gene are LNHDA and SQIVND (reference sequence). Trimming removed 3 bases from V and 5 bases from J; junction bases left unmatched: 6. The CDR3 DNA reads TGTGCCAGTAGTATGCTAGCGGATCCGGAGACCCAGTACTTC. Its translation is CASSMLADPETQYF. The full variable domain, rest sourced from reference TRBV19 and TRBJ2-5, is DGGITQSPKYLFRKEGQNVTLSCEQNLNHDAMYWYRQDPGQGLRLIYYSQIVNDFQKGDIAEGYSVSREKKESFPLTVTSAQKNPTAFYLCASSMLADPETQYFGPGTRLLVL.

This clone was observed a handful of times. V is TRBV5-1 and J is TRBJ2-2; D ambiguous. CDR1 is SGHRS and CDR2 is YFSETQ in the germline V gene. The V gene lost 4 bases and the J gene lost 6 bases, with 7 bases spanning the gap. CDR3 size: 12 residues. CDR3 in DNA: TGCGCCAGCAGCGTACAATCCGGGGAGCTGTTTTTT. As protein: CASSVQSGELFF.

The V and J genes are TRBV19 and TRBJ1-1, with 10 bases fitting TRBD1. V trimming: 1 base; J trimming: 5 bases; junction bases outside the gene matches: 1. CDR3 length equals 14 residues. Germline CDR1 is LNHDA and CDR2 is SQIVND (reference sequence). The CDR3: CASSIGTGGTEAFF. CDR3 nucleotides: TGTGCCAGTAGTATAGGGACAGGGGGAACTGAAGCTTTCTTT.

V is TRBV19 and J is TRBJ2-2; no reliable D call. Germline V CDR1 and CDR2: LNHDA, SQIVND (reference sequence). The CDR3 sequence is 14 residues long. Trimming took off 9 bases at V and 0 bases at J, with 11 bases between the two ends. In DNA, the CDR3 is TGTGCCAGCAAACTTTCCGCGAACACCGGGGAGCTGTTTTTT. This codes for CASKLSANTGELFF. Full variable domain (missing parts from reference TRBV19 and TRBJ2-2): DGGITQSPKYLFRKEGQNVTLSCEQNLNHDAMYWYRQDPGQGLRLIYYSQIVNDFQKGDIAEGYSVSREKKESFPLTVTSAQKNPTAFYLCASKLSANTGELFFGEGSRLTVL.